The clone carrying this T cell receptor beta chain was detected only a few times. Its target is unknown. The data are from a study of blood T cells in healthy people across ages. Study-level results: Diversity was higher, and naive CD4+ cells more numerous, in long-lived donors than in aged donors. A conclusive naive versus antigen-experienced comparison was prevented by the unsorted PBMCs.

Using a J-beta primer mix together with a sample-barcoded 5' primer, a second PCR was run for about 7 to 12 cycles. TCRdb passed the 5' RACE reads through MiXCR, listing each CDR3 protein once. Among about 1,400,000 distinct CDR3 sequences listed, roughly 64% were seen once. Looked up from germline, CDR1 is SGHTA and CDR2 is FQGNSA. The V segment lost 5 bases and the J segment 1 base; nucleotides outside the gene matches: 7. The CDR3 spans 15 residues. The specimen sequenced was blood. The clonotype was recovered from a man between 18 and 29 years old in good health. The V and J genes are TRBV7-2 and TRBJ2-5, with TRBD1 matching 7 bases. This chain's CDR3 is CASSPNDRAQETQYF. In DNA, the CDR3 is TGTGCCAGCAGCCCAAACGACAGGGCCCAAGAGACCCAGTACTTC.